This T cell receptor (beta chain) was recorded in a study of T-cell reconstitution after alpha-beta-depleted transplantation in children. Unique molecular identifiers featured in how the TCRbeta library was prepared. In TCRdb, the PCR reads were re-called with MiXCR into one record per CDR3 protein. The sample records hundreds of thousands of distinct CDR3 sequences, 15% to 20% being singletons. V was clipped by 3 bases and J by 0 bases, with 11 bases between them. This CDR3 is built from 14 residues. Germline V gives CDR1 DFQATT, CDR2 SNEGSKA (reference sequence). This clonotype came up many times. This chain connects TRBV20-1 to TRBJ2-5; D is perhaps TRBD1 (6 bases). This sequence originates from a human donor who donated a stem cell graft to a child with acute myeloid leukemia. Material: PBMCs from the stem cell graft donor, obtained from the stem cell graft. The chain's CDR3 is CSARVTGYQETQYF. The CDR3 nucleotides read TGCAGTGCTAGGGTGACAGGCTACCAAGAGACCCAGTACTTC.